These 20 T cell receptor beta chains were sequenced from one sample in a study of blood T cell repertoires in COVID-19. Profiling relied on immunoSEQ multiplex PCR, and the TCRdb table lists in-frame clones only, not all of them. Here the sample spans over 200,000 clones, 70% to 90% being singletons. Sample: PBMCs or T cells enriched from blood (not recorded which). The source of these receptors is a man younger than 40 who had recovered from COVID-19.

The V gene is TRBV9, the J gene TRBJ1-1; TRBD1 aligns across 8 bases. Trimming removed 3 bases from V and 4 bases from J; junction bases left unmatched: 14. From germline, CDR1 is SGDLS and CDR2 YYNGEE. The CDR3 is 17 residues long. The CDR3: CASSAKAGGQGSTEAFF. The CDR3 DNA follows: TGTGCCAGCAGCGCAAAAGCAGGGGGCCAAGGGAGCACTGAAGCTTTCTTT.

This chain joins TRBV12-3 or TRBV12-4 and TRBJ2-7; no reliable D call. V lost 5 bases to trimming and J lost 1 base, with 6 bases between them. The CDR3 length is 12 residues. DNA for the CDR3: TGTGCCAGCAGTCCCGCGTCCTACGAGCAGTACTTC. It is translated as CASSPASYEQYF.

This clone appeared a single time. The V gene is TRBV3-1 (or the pseudogene TRBV3-2), the J gene TRBJ2-7; TRBD2 matches 10 bases. Trimming at V came to 0 bases and at J to 5 bases, leaving 10 bases not matched to a gene. Germline V gene data show CDR1 as LGHDT and CDR2 as YNNKEL (reference sequence). The CDR3 contains 17 residues. The CDR3 loop is CASSQEKGSGGAHEQYF. CDR3 sequence (DNA): TGTGCCAGCAGCCAAGAAAAGGGGAGCGGGGGGGCCCACGAGCAGTACTTC.

This chain uses TRBV18 with TRBJ1-5; D is undetermined. The CDR3 has 14 amino acids. The germline V gene encodes CDR1 KGHSH and CDR2 LQKENI. The ends were cut back, 2 bases at V and 3 bases at J, with 8 bases in the middle. The CDR3 spells CASSPSHNNQPQHF. The CDR3, as DNA: TGTGCCAGCTCACCATCGCACAACAATCAGCCCCAGCATTTT.

V is TRBV28 and J is TRBJ1-2; D call uncertain. CDR1 MDHEN and CDR2 SYDVKM come from the germline V gene. The CDR3 consists of 11 residues. Between the trimmed V and J ends, which lost 5 bases and 8 bases, there was a span of 9 bases. This chain's CDR3 is CASSPSGGYTF. The CDR3 DNA reads TGTGCCAGCAGTCCCTCGGGAGGCTACACCTTC.

V usage is TRBV19 and J usage is TRBJ1-5; D may be TRBD1 (6 bases). Trimming removed 6 bases from V and 0 bases from J, with 12 bases in between. The CDR3 totals 15 residues. Germline assignment: CDR1 LNHDA and CDR2 SQIVND (reference sequence). The CDR3 loop is CASRDRSYSNQPQHF. The CDR3 DNA sequence: TGTGCCAGTAGAGACAGGAGCTATAGCAATCAGCCCCAGCATTTT.

The genes are TRBV5-4 and TRBJ2-1, with 10 bases that match TRBD2. Germline trimming cut 3 bases from V and 7 bases from J; bases unmatched to any gene: 7. The V gene's germline CDR1 is SGHNT and CDR2 YYREEE (reference sequence). The CDR3 is 15 residues long. CDR3 protein: CASSSGTSVLNEQFF. The CDR3 bases are TGTGCCAGCAGCTCCGGGACTAGCGTCTTGAATGAGCAGTTCTTC.

The chain is built from TRBV4-3 and TRBJ2-2, with D tentatively TRBD2 (7 bases). CDR3 length: 19 amino acids. Germline-derived CDR1 and CDR2 are LGHNA and YSLEER. V was shortened by 0 bases and J by 5 bases, with 22 bases between the two germline ends. The CDR3 here is CASSQEAGVRGGRTGELFF. The CDR3 bases are TGCGCCAGCAGCCAAGAGGCAGGGGTGAGGGGAGGGAGGACCGGGGAGCTGTTTTTT.

This chain links TRBV3-1 (or the pseudogene TRBV3-2) with TRBJ1-5; no definite D call. The CDR3 loop spans 15 amino acids. The germline V gene has CDR1 LGHDT and CDR2 YNNKEL (reference sequence). Trimming cost V 0 bases and J 4 bases, with 10 bases left between them. CDR3 nucleotide sequence: TGTGCCAGCAGCCAAGAAGGAGGGAGGAATCAGCCCCAGCATTTT. It specifies CASSQEGGRNQPQHF.

V and J are TRBV7-9 and TRBJ2-7; no firm D call. Per germline, CDR1 SEHNR and CDR2 FQNEAQ (reference sequence). Trimming stripped 5 bases from V and 6 bases from J, with 11 bases between. The CDR3 consists of 12 residues. DNA for the CDR3: TGTGCCAGCAGCCCTCAGGTACTCGAGCAGTACTTC. This sequence encodes CASSPQVLEQYF. The full variable domain, its missing parts supplied by reference TRBV7-9 and TRBJ2-7, is DTGVSQNPRHKITKRGQNVTFRCDPISEHNRLYWYRQTLGQGPEFLTYFQNEAQLEKSRLLSDRFSAERPKGSFSTLEIQRTEQGDSAMYLCASSPQVLEQYFGPGTRLTVT.

The chain carries TRBV28 and TRBJ1-5, with a possible D match to TRBD1 (6 bases). The V and J ends lost 7 bases and 3 bases respectively, with 22 bases between them. The CDR3 extends over 17 amino acids. Per germline, CDR1 MDHEN and CDR2 SYDVKM. The CDR3 loop reads CASIEGVQGTYNQPQHF. The CDR3 coding sequence is TGTGCCAGCATTGAGGGGGTACAGGGAACTTACAATCAGCCCCAGCATTTT.

The rearrangement uses TRBV7-2 and TRBJ2-1; perhaps TRBD2 as D (5 bases). From germline, CDR1 is SGHTA and CDR2 FQGNSA. V was trimmed by 3 bases and J by 1 base, leaving 10 bases between them. There are 15 residues in the CDR3. The CDR3: CASSFGRVSYNEQFF. The CDR3 region has the DNA TGTGCCAGCAGCTTTGGGCGGGTGTCCTACAATGAGCAGTTCTTC.

The V call is TRBV5-3, the J call TRBJ1-2; no definite D call. TRBV5-3 qualifies as an ORF whose function is uncertain. This CDR3 region has 13 residues. V was cut by 0 bases and J by 7 bases, with 10 bases left in between. The CDR3 is CARSLVLMCGYTF. As DNA, the CDR3 is TGTGCCAGAAGCTTGGTCCTTATGTGTGGCTACACCTTC.

The chain carries TRBV4-2 and TRBJ2-2; 8 nucleotides match TRBD1. V trimming: 4 bases; J trimming: 2 bases; junction bases outside the gene matches: 6. This CDR3 has 16 residues. Germline V gene sequence: CDR1 LGHNA, CDR2 YNFKEQ. The CDR3 nucleotides read TGTGCCAGCAGCCCCTCCAGGGGGCGCAACACCGGGGAGCTGTTTTTT. Its translation: CASSPSRGRNTGELFF.

This clone was found once. The chain joins TRBV10-1 to TRBJ1-6, with a tentative D call TRBD1 (5 bases). Trimming removed 2 bases at V and 10 bases at J, with 15 bases between. CDR3 length equals 15 residues. Germline values: CDR1 WNHNN, CDR2 SYGVQD (reference sequence). CDR3 residues: CASSEGGGRASPLHF. CDR3 nucleotides: TGCGCCAGCAGTGAGGGGGGAGGTAGGGCCTCACCCCTCCACTTT.

This clone was observed once. This sequence joins TRBV2 and TRBJ2-1, with D unresolved. CDR1 is SNHLY, CDR2 FYNNEI, per germline. The CDR3 has 12 amino acids. The V gene lost 2 bases and the J gene lost 12 bases, with 11 bases spanning the gap. CDR3 amino acids: CASSESQVRQFF. The DNA of the CDR3 is TGTGCCAGCAGTGAAAGCCAGGTGCGGCAGTTCTTC.

The rearrangement joins TRBV7-2 to TRBJ2-2; TRBD2 matches at 14 bases. The V gene's germline CDR1 is SGHTA and CDR2 FQGNSA. With V trimmed by 5 bases and J by 2 bases, 10 bases remained unmatched. This CDR3 region has 19 residues. In DNA, the CDR3 is TGTGCCAGCAGCCCTCGACGACTAGCGGGAGGGCCTAACACCGGGGAGCTGTTTTTT. It is translated as CASSPRRLAGGPNTGELFF.

The rearrangement joins TRBV27 to TRBJ1-2; 7 bases fit TRBD1. Per the germline V gene, CDR1 is MNHEY and CDR2 is SMNVEV (reference sequence). Unmatched junction bases numbered 6, after V lost 6 bases and J lost 2 bases. The CDR3 is 14 residues long. CDR3 bases: TGTGCCAGCAGGCGAGGGGGCTCGAACTATGGCTACACCTTC. This encodes CASRRGGSNYGYTF.

This chain links TRBV6-2 or TRBV6-3 with TRBJ2-7; tentatively, D is TRBD2 (6 bases). Per the germline V gene, CDR1 is MNHEY and CDR2 is SVGEGT. Deletions cut 0 bases from V and 0 bases from J, with 9 bases between. The CDR3 consists of 15 residues. The CDR3 sequence: CASSYSSSGSYEQYF. As DNA, the CDR3 is TGTGCCAGCAGTTACTCGAGTAGCGGCTCCTACGAGCAGTACTTC.

The chain carries TRBV18 and TRBJ1-4; 8 bases align to TRBD1. This CDR3 region has 15 residues. CDR1 KGHSH and CDR2 LQKENI come from the germline V gene. The ends lost 3 bases at V and 6 bases at J; junction bases unmatched: 6. CDR3 in DNA: TGTGCCAGCTCACCCAGGACAGGGCAGGATGAAAAACTGTTTTTT. As protein: CASSPRTGQDEKLFF.